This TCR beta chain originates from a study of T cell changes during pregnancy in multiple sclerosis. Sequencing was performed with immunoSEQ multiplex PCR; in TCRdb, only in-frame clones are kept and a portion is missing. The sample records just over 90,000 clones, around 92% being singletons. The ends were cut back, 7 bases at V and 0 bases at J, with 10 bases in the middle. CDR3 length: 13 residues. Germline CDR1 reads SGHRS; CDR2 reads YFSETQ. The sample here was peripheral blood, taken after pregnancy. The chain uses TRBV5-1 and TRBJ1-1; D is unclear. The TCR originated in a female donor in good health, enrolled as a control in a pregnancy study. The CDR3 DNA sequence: TGCGCCAGCCGAAAAACGGTGAACACTGAAGCTTTCTTT. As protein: CASRKTVNTEAFF.